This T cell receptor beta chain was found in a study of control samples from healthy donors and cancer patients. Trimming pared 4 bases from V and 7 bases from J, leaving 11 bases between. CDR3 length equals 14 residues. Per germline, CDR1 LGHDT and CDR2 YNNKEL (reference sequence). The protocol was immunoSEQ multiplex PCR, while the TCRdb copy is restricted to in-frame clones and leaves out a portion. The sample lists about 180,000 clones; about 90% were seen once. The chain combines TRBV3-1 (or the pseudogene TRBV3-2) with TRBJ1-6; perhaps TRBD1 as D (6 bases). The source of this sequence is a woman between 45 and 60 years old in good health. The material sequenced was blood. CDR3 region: CASSPETGNSPLHF. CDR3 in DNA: TGTGCCAGCAGCCCTGAGACAGGCAATTCACCCCTCCACTTT.